A single sample gave rise to the 6 T cell receptor beta chains below, sequenced in a study of T cell repertoires in cytomegalovirus infection. From the reads, TCRdb called clonotypes with MiXCR, one entry per CDR3 protein. This table has roughly 500,000 distinct CDR3 sequences, more than 15% appearing once. Specimen: CD8+ T cells from PBMCs. The origin of the receptors is a human donor in good health (CMV status not recorded). Some clones in this sample may be carry-over from other donors' samples.

This clonotype showed up just a few times. CDR3 sequence (DNA): TGTGCCAGCAGTCCGACCACTAGCGAAAAAGAGCAGTTCTTC. Translating gives CASSPTTSEKEQFF. V is TRBV28 and J is TRBJ2-1; TRBD2 matches at 7 bases. The CDR3 is 14 amino acids. In germline, CDR1 is MDHEN, CDR2 SYDVKM. V was clipped by 5 bases and J by 10 bases; unmatched bases: 11.

V and J are TRBV4-2 and TRBJ1-6, with D perhaps TRBD1 (5 bases). The V gene lost 0 bases and the J gene lost 7 bases, with 13 bases spanning the gap. This CDR3 has 16 residues. Germline V lookup: CDR1 LGHNA, CDR2 YNFKEQ. CDR3: CASSQEGQGGNSPLHF. The CDR3 region has the DNA TGTGCCAGCAGCCAAGAGGGCCAGGGAGGGAATTCACCCCTCCACTTT.

This clonotype was detected only a few times. The gene calls are TRBV5-1 and TRBJ1-1; 7 positions agree with TRBD1. Germline V gives CDR1 SGHRS, CDR2 YFSETQ. After removal of 0 bases from V and 8 bases from J, the junction contained 7 bases not matched to a gene. CDR3 size: 14 residues. CDR3 sequence (DNA): TGCGCCAGCAGCTTGGCTCAGGGGGTAAGAGAAGCTTTCTTT. It encodes CASSLAQGVREAFF. The variable domain in full, completed from reference TRBV5-1 and TRBJ1-1, reads KAGVTQTPRYLIKTRGQQVTLSCSPISGHRSVSWYQQTPGQGLQFLFEYFSETQRNKGNFPGRFSGRQFSNSRSEMNVSTLELGDSALYLCASSLAQGVREAFFGQGTRLTVV.

The gene calls are TRBV12-3 or TRBV12-4 and TRBJ2-1; D unclear. The CDR3 runs to 16 residues. V lost 3 bases and J 0 bases, leaving 12 bases between the germline ends. CDR3 sequence reads: CASSFNLRRSYNEQFF. CDR3 sequence (DNA): TGTGCCAGCAGTTTCAATCTGAGACGCTCCTACAATGAGCAGTTCTTC.

V usage is TRBV5-1 and J usage is TRBJ2-5; perhaps TRBD2 as D (5 bases). Trimming took off 4 bases at V and 7 bases at J, with 20 bases between the two ends. The CDR3 is 15 amino acids. CDR1 and CDR2 from the germline V gene are SGHRS and YFSETQ. In nucleotides, the CDR3 is TGCGCCAGCAGCCCGTACATTAGCGTATCAAGGACCCAGTACTTC. It is translated as CASSPYISVSRTQYF.

This clonotype was picked up many times. J is TRBJ2-2 and V is TRBV11-2, with D possibly matching TRBD1 (6 bases). The germline gives CDR1 SGHAT, CDR2 FQNNGV. The CDR3 covers 15 residues. The V end was cut by 4 bases, the J end by 7 bases, with 16 bases between. CDR3: CASSSRPGVGGELFF. The CDR3 nucleotides are TGTGCCAGCAGCTCTAGACCAGGGGTGGGCGGGGAGCTGTTTTTT.